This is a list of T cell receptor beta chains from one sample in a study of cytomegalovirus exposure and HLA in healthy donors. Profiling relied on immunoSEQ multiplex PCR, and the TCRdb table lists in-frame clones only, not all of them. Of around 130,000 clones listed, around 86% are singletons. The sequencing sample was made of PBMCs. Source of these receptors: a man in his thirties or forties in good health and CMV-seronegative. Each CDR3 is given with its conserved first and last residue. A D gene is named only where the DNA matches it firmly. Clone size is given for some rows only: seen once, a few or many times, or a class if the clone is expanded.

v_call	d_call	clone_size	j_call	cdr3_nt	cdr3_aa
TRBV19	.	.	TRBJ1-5	TGTGCCAGTAGTATGGGCGGATACGGGGAGCCCCAGCATTTT	CASSMGGYGEPQHF
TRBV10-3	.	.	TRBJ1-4	TGTGCCATCAGGGAAGGGGGTATTGGAGAAAAACTGTTTTTT	CAIREGGIGEKLFF
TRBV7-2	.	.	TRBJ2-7	TGTGCCAGCAGCCCCCGAGGTGGGGCCCACGAGCAGTACTTC	CASSPRGGAHEQYF
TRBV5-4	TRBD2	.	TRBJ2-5	TGTGCCAGCAGCTTGCGCGGGGGGGCGGAGACCCAGTACTTC	CASSLRGGAETQYF
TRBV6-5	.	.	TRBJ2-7	TGTGCCAGCAGTGAGCGGGACAGGATCAACGAGCAGTACTTC	CASSERDRINEQYF
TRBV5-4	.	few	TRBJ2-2	TGTGCCACCAGCCTAGTTACGAACACCGGGGAGCTGTTTTTT	CATSLVTNTGELFF
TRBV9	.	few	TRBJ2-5	TGTGCCAGCAGCGTCGCACAGGGTGGGGAGACCCAGTACTTC	CASSVAQGGETQYF
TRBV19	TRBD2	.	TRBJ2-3	TGTGCCAGTAGTATACGTAGCGGGGGCCCCCAAGGGTTTGCAGATACGCAGTATTTT	CASSIRSGGPQGFADTQYF
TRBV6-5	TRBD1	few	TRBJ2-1	TGTGCCAGCAGTTCCGGGACAGGGGGATCCTACAATGAGCAGTTCTTC	CASSSGTGGSYNEQFF
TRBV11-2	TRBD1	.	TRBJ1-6	TGTGCCAGCAGACATCCAGGGGGCAAGAATTCACCCCTCCACTTT	CASRHPGGKNSPLHF
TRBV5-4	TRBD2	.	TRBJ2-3	TGTGCCAGCAGCCTGACTAGCGGGGGTCGCACAGATACGCAGTATTTT	CASSLTSGGRTDTQYF
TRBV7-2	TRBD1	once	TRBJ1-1	TGTGCCAGCAGCTCCCGACAGGGAGGCGAACCTGAAGCTTTCTTT	CASSSRQGGEPEAFF
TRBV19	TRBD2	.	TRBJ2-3	TGTGCCACCCGCACTGGCGGGGGAGGAACAGATACGCAGTATTTT	CATRTGGGGTDTQYF
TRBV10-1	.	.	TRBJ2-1	TGCGCCAGCCCAGGGGAGGGGGGGACCTACAATGAGCAGTTCTTC	CASPGEGGTYNEQFF
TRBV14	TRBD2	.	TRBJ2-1	TGTGCCAGCCGTCCCGGGACTAGCGGGGGGCTGGCCTACAATGAGCAGTTCTTC	CASRPGTSGGLAYNEQFF
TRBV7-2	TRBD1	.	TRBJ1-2	TGTGCCAGCATCGGGGGCAGACAGGGGGCCTGGGGGAACTATGGCTACACCTTC	CASIGGRQGAWGNYGYTF
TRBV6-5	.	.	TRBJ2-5	TGTGCCAGCAGTTACTCGGGGGCGTACCAAGAGACCCAGTACTTC	CASSYSGAYQETQYF
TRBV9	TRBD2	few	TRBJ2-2	TGTGCCAGCAGCCCGCTCAGCGGGGGATCCGGGGAGCTGTTTTTT	CASSPLSGGSGELFF
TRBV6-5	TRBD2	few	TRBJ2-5	TGTGCCAGCAGGGCTCGCGGGGGGGAGACCCAGTACTTC	CASRARGGETQYF
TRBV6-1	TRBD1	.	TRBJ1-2	TGTGCCACCGTCCTGTCCGCAGGGGGTGCCTATGGCTACACCTTC	CATVLSAGGAYGYTF
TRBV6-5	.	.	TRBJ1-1	TGTGCCAGCAGCTACGGACAGAACACTGAAGCTTTCTTT	CASSYGQNTEAFF
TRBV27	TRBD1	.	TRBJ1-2	TGTGCCAGCAGTTTTTCTCAGGGGGCAGGTTCTGGCTACACCTTC	CASSFSQGAGSGYTF
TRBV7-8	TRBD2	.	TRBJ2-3	TGTGCCAGCAGCTCTACACTAGCGGGGGTACCTTCTAGCACAGATACGCAGTATTTT	CASSSTLAGVPSSTDTQYF
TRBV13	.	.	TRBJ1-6	TGTGCCAGCAGCCCAGAGCAGGGTTCTTCACCCCTCCACTTT	CASSPEQGSSPLHF
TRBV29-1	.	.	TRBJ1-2	TGCAGCGTGAGTTCTAACTATGGCTACACCTTC	CSVSSNYGYTF
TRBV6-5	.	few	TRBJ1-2	TGTGCTACCAGGGTGGGCTATGGCTACACCTTC	CATRVGYGYTF
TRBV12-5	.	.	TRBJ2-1	TGTGCTAGTGGTTTGGCTTTCAATGAGCAGTTCTTC	CASGLAFNEQFF
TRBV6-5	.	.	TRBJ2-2	TGTGCCAGCAGGGAGAGGACAGGGGAGCTGTTTTTT	CASRERTGELFF
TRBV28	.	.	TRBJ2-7	TGTGCCAGCAGTCCCCTGTCGTCGGGGTCCCAATACGAGCAGTACTTC	CASSPLSSGSQYEQYF
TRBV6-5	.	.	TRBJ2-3	TGTGCCAGCAGTTACTCGGCAGGCACAGATACGCAGTATTTT	CASSYSAGTDTQYF
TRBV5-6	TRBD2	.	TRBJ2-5	TGTGCCAGCAGCACCATTGGGGGGACTAGACAAGAGACCCAGTACTTC	CASSTIGGTRQETQYF
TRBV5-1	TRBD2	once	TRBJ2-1	TGCGCCAGCAGCCCTTCATTCCGGGGGAGGGTTCCCAATGAGCAGTTCTTC	CASSPSFRGRVPNEQFF